The T cell receptor (beta chain) described here comes from a study of shared clonotypes between healthy human individuals. Notes on the study in general: About 5% of naive CD4 clonotypes were shared across a few donors. Rarefaction curves obtained for sorted subsets showed sequencing incomplete despite large depth.

V lost 4 bases to trimming and J lost 0 bases; unmatched junction nucleotides: 6. CDR1 and CDR2 from the germline V gene are SGHTA and FQGNSA. The CDR3 is 16 residues long. This clone was recorded only once. Its matching antigen is unknown. How the authors handled the data: In the immunoSEQ data, sequences were junction-only and lacked quality scores, so filtering differed. TCRdb's table, derived via immunoSEQ multiplex PCR, lists solely in-frame clones and lacks some. V and J calls and clone size are copied from that table; D and trimming were computed from the DNA. Altogether 2 million to 2.5 million clones are present, under 95% being singletons, with the ten largest covering 0.37%.

Sequenced: naive CD4+ T cells from PBMCs. As for subset: CD45RA+ positively selected. The V and J genes are TRBV7-2 and TRBJ2-3; 8 bases agree with TRBD1. The TCR comes from a man between 18 and 29 years old in good health. Some clones in this sample may be carry-over from other donors' samples. Written as DNA, the CDR3 is TGTGCCAGCAGCTCCCAGGGGGCCCTGAGCACAGATACGCAGTATTTT. Protein product: CASSSQGALSTDTQYF.